This TCR beta chain is from a study of shared clonotypes between healthy human individuals. Replicate PCRs from sorted subsets contained approximately 190 ng DNA, which is tens of thousands of T cell genomes. Sequencing was performed with immunoSEQ multiplex PCR; in TCRdb, only in-frame clones are kept and a portion is missing. The data show a few million clones, 85% to 95% seen once. Points on this clone: Its specificity is unknown.

As defined, naive CD8 cells were CD45RO-negative and positively selected for CCR7, with terminally differentiated effector memory CD45RA+ cells excluded. The study's findings and limits: Sequencing depth was expected to influence donor clonotype sharing. Naive subsets typically showed greater estimated richness than memory subsets.

The CDR3 sequence is 13 residues long. J gave up 9 bases and V 4 bases, and 6 bases lay outside the gene matches. Germline CDR1 reads MGHRA; CDR2 reads YSYEKL. This chain joins TRBV4-1 and TRBJ2-7; 10 bases fit TRBD1. This receptor was obtained from a man between 18 and 29 years old in good health. Some clones in this sample may be carry-over from other donors' samples. Source material: naive CD8+ T cells from PBMCs. In nucleotides, the CDR3 is TGCGCCAGCAGCCCGGGGACAGGGGTGGGGCAGTACTTC. Amino acids: CASSPGTGVGQYF.